Following are 23 T cell receptor beta chains from one sample sequenced in a study of blood T cell repertoires in COVID-19. The protocol was immunoSEQ multiplex PCR, while the TCRdb copy is restricted to in-frame clones and leaves out a portion. The sample yields more than 450,000 clones, about nine tenths seen once. The sequenced material came from PBMCs or T cells enriched from blood (not recorded which). These receptors were collected from a woman aged 18-29 years who had recovered from COVID-19.

The chain employs TRBV5-1 and TRBJ1-1; 9 positions agree with TRBD1. Germline CDR1 SGHRS, CDR2 YFSETQ. CDR3 length: 16 amino acids. The trim removed 0 bases at V and 5 bases at J, leaving 8 bases unmatched. The DNA for the CDR3 is TGCGCCAGCAGCTTGGCGGGACAGGGAGTGAGGACTGAAGCTTTCTTT. This translates into CASSLAGQGVRTEAFF.

This sequence joins TRBV6-5 and TRBJ2-1, with D possibly matching TRBD1 (5 bases). The germline CDR1 and CDR2 sequences are MNHEY and SVGAGI. The germline V and J ends were trimmed by 10 bases and 4 bases, with 20 bases remaining between them. CDR3 size: 15 residues. The CDR3 DNA reads TGTGCCACCCAGGCTGGGGCTCAGACTTACAATGAGCAGTTCTTC. Its protein is CATQAGAQTYNEQFF.

V gene TRBV2 combines with J gene TRBJ1-2; D unresolved. This CDR3 region has 13 residues. The V gene's germline CDR1 is SNHLY and CDR2 FYNNEI. The V end was cut by 2 bases, the J end by 7 bases, with 11 bases between. The CDR3 reads CASSEWRTGGYTF. CDR3 coding DNA: TGTGCCAGCAGTGAATGGAGGACGGGTGGCTACACCTTC.

V and J are TRBV30 and TRBJ1-6; TRBD1 is a possible D gene (5 bases). Germline CDR1 and CDR2: GTSNPN and SVGIG (reference sequence). Deletions cut 5 bases from V and 6 bases from J, with 14 bases between. The CDR3 totals 14 residues. The CDR3 DNA reads TGTGCCTGGTGTACAGGACCCATTAATTCACCCCTCCACTTT. Translating gives CAWCTGPINSPLHF. The full variable domain, rest sourced from reference TRBV30 and TRBJ1-6, is SQTIHQWPATLVQPVGSPLSLECTVEGTSNPNLYWYRQAAGRGLQLLFYSVGIGQISSEVPQNLSASRPQDRQFILSSKKLLLSDSGFYLCAWCTGPINSPLHFGNGTRLTVT.

The gene calls are TRBV9 and TRBJ1-2; 8 bases map to TRBD1. Germline V gives CDR1 SGDLS, CDR2 YYNGEE. The CDR3 runs 16 residues. The trim removed 3 bases at V and 7 bases at J, leaving 14 bases unmatched. CDR3 sequence reads: CASSAERQGLVGGYTF. The CDR3 DNA reads as TGTGCCAGCAGCGCTGAAAGACAGGGGCTTGTAGGTGGCTACACCTTC.

This rearrangement joins TRBV18 to TRBJ1-4; 7 nucleotides match TRBD1. The CDR3 totals 15 residues. Germline loops: CDR1 KGHSH, CDR2 LQKENI. J gave up 4 bases and V 5 bases, and 7 bases lay outside the gene matches. The CDR3 spells CASSASTGVNEKLFF. DNA for the CDR3: TGTGCCAGCTCAGCCTCAACAGGGGTTAATGAAAAACTGTTTTTT.

The V and J genes are TRBV5-1 and TRBJ2-2; perhaps TRBD2 as D (6 bases). The CDR3 is 15 residues long. Germline CDR1 reads SGHRS; CDR2 reads YFSETQ. Between the trimmed V and J ends, which lost 4 bases and 5 bases, there was a span of 15 bases. For the CDR3, the DNA is TGCGCCAGCAGCGGGGGAGGCGGGGAAACCGGGGAGCTGTTTTTT. It encodes CASSGGGGETGELFF. Full variable domain (missing parts from reference TRBV5-1 and TRBJ2-2): KAGVTQTPRYLIKTRGQQVTLSCSPISGHRSVSWYQQTPGQGLQFLFEYFSETQRNKGNFPGRFSGRQFSNSRSEMNVSTLELGDSALYLCASSGGGGETGELFFGEGSRLTVL.

The chain has TRBV5-6 and TRBJ2-3; 8 bases match TRBD1. The CDR3 has 15 residues. Trimming at V came to 0 bases and at J to 1 base, leaving 1 base not matched to a gene. The germline CDR1 and CDR2 sequences are SGHDT and YYEEEE. CDR3 DNA sequence: TGTGCCAGCAGCTTGGAGACAGGGGGCACAGATACGCAGTATTTT. Translated, it gives CASSLETGGTDTQYF. The full variable domain, completed using reference TRBV5-6 and TRBJ2-3, is DAGVTQSPTHLIKTRGQQVTLRCSPKSGHDTVSWYQQALGQGPQFIFQYYEEEERQRGNFPDRFSGHQFPNYSSELNVNALLLGDSALYLCASSLETGGTDTQYFGPGTRLTVL.

As concerns this clone: The junction shows a germline mismatch at one end, possibly a read error. For the CDR3, the DNA is TGTGCCAGCAGCCTAGCGGGGGCGGACGAGCAGTACTTC. Its protein product is CASSLAGADEQYF. The genes are TRBV7-2 and TRBJ2-7; 10 positions agree with TRBD2. The length of the CDR3 is 13 residues. Germline-derived CDR1 and CDR2 are SGHTA and FQGNSA.

The CDR3: CASSLRKRGINEKLFF. The CDR3 DNA is TGTGCCAGCAGTTTAAGGAAAAGGGGCATAAATGAAAAACTGTTTTTT. The chain uses TRBV28 and TRBJ1-4, with a possible D match to TRBD1 (5 bases). V was clipped by 2 bases and J by 5 bases, with 15 bases between them. Germline-derived CDR1 and CDR2 are MDHEN and SYDVKM. This CDR3 has 16 amino acids.

V usage is TRBV5-4 and J usage is TRBJ2-5; the D is unclear. This CDR3 region has 12 residues. Trimming shortened V by 0 bases and J by 7 bases, and 7 bases separated the two germline ends. Germline V gene data show CDR1 as SGHNT and CDR2 as YYREEE (reference sequence). The CDR3 loop is CASSLATGTQYF. The CDR3 nucleotides read TGTGCCAGCAGCTTGGCCACGGGGACCCAGTACTTC.

The rearrangement joins TRBV4-1 to TRBJ1-3, with D perhaps matching TRBD1 (5 bases). The germline gives CDR1 MGHRA, CDR2 YSYEKL. The CDR3 covers 15 residues. Trimming took 0 bases from V and 5 from J, leaving 11 bases between them. DNA for the CDR3: TGCGCCAGCAGCCAAGATATACAGGAGAGAAACACCATATATTTT. Its protein product is CASSQDIQERNTIYF.

The J gene is TRBJ2-3, the V gene TRBV6-5; TRBD2 agrees at 7 bases. After removal of 8 bases from V and 10 bases from J, the junction contained 6 bases not matched to a gene. This CDR3 has 11 amino acids. CDR1 and CDR2 from the germline V gene are MNHEY and SVGAGI. The CDR3 DNA is TGTGCCAGCGGCCCCCGGGGGGCGCAGTATTTT. Residues: CASGPRGAQYF.

The rearrangement uses TRBV5-1 and TRBJ2-1, with 8 bases fitting TRBD1. V gave up 5 bases and J gave up 2 bases; unmatched junction bases: 9. The V gene's germline CDR1 is SGHRS and CDR2 YFSETQ. The CDR3 sequence is 16 residues long. CDR3: CASRPITGQAYNEQFF. Here the CDR3 DNA reads TGCGCCAGCAGACCCATAACGGGACAGGCCTACAATGAGCAGTTCTTC.

The chain uses TRBV6-1 and TRBJ2-7; D is perhaps TRBD1 (6 bases). Germline V gene sequence: CDR1 MNHNS, CDR2 SASEGT. The CDR3 is 16 amino acids. Trimming cost V 4 bases and J 1 base, with 17 bases left between them. CDR3 in amino acids: CASSGGQYRGSYEQYF. For the CDR3, the DNA is TGTGCCAGCAGTGGGGGGCAGTACAGAGGGTCCTACGAGCAGTACTTC.

This sequence joins TRBV2 and TRBJ2-2, with TRBD1 matching 11 bases. V lost 4 bases, J lost 2 bases, and 0 bases stayed unmatched. Germline CDR1 and CDR2: SNHLY and FYNNEI. This CDR3 is built from 15 residues. The CDR3 reads CASSGTGGNTGELFF. The CDR3 coding sequence is TGTGCCAGCAGTGGGACAGGGGGCAACACCGGGGAGCTGTTTTTT.

The chain joins TRBV3-1 (or the pseudogene TRBV3-2) to TRBJ1-1; TRBD1 agrees at 10 bases. Germline V gives CDR1 LGHDT, CDR2 YNNKEL (reference sequence). Unmatched junction bases numbered 10, after V lost 0 bases and J lost 0 bases. This CDR3 is built from 19 residues. In nucleotides, the CDR3 is TGTGCCAGCAGCCAAGAAGAGGGACAGGGGTTCCTTATGAACACTGAAGCTTTCTTT. It is translated as CASSQEEGQGFLMNTEAFF.

A note on this clone: One end of the junction does not line up with germline, which may come from a read error. The V and J genes are TRBV2 and TRBJ1-6; 8 bases line up with TRBD1. This CDR3 has 15 amino acids. From germline, CDR1 is SNHLY and CDR2 FYNNEI. CDR3 residues: CASIENGQGLPPLHF. The CDR3 DNA is TGTGCCAGCATTGAAAATGGACAGGGTCTTCCACCCCTCCACTTT.

This clone was detected a few times. The chain combines TRBV30 with TRBJ1-4; no definite D call. Germline assignment: CDR1 GTSNPN and CDR2 SVGIG (reference sequence). V was pared by 0 bases and J by 5 bases, with 10 bases between. This CDR3 has 14 residues. CDR3 coding DNA: TGTGCCTGGAGTGTTGGACTAAGGAATGAAAAACTGTTTTTT. Its protein product is CAWSVGLRNEKLFF.

The chain carries TRBV7-8 and TRBJ2-5; the match to TRBD2 covers 8 bases. The V gene's germline CDR1 is SGHVS and CDR2 FQNEAQ. V dropped 1 base and J dropped 5; count of bases not matched to a gene: 6. The CDR3 has 15 amino acids. For the CDR3, the DNA is TGTGCCAGCAGCTTAGACGGGGGGGCCGGGGAGACCCAGTACTTC. Encoded protein: CASSLDGGAGETQYF.

A note on this clone: Germline and junction disagree at one end, which may indicate a read error. V is TRBV10-3 and J is TRBJ1-2; TRBD1 aligns across 11 bases. Per germline, CDR1 ENHRY and CDR2 SYGVKD. The CDR3 length is 14 residues. The CDR3 loop is CAISGRGQGDIGAF. In DNA form, the CDR3 reads TGTGCCATCAGTGGGCGGGGACAGGGGGACATCGGGGCCTTC.

This clone was detected once. The chain uses TRBV2 and TRBJ1-1; D is uncertain. Germline CDR1 is SNHLY and CDR2 is FYNNEI. V was shortened by 4 bases and J by 9 bases, with 12 bases between the two germline ends. CDR3 size: 12 residues. The CDR3 nucleotides read TGTGCCAGCAGTGGTGCCGGCGGGCAAGCTTTCTTT. Its protein is CASSGAGGQAFF.

The gene calls are TRBV9 and TRBJ1-5; unclear D gene. CDR3 length: 15 amino acids. The V gene's germline CDR1 is SGDLS and CDR2 YYNGEE. Trimming stripped 0 bases from V and 3 bases from J, with 10 bases between. This CDR3 is CASSVGGSDNQPQHF. In nucleotides, the CDR3 is TGTGCCAGCAGCGTAGGAGGCTCGGACAATCAGCCCCAGCATTTT.